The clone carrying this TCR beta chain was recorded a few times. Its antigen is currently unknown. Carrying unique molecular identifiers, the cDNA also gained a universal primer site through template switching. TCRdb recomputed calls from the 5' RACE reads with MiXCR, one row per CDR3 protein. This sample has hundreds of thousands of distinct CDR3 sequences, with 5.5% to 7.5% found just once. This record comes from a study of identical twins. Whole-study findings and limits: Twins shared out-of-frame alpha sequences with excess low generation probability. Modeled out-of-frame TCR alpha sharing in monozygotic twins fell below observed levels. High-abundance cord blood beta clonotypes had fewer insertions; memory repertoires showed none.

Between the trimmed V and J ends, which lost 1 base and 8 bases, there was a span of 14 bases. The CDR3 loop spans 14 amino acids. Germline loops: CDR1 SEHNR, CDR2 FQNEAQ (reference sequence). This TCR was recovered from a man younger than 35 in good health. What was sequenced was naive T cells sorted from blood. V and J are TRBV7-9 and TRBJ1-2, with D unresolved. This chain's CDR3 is CASSLGRDGYGYTF. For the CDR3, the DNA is TGTGCCAGCAGCTTAGGTCGGGATGGCTACGGCTACACCTTC.